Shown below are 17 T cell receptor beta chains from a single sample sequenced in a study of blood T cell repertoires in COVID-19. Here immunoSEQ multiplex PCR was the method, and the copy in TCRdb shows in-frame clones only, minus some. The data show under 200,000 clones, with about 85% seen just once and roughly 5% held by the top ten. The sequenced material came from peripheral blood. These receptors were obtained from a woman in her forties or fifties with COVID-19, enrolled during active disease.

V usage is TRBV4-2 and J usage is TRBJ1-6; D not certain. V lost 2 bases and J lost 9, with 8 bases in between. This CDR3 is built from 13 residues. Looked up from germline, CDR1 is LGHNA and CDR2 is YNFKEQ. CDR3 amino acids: CASSQSAGSPLHF. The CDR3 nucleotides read TGTGCCAGCAGCCAATCGGCGGGTTCACCCCTCCACTTT.

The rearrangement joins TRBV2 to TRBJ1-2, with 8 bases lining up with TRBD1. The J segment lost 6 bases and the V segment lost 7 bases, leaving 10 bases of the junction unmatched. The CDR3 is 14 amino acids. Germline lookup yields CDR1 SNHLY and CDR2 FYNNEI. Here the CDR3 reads CASTGTGILDGYTF. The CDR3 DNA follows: TGTGCCAGCACCGGGACAGGAATTTTAGATGGCTACACCTTC.

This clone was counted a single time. The CDR3 spells CASSIDPHRDSYEQYF. CDR3 sequence (DNA): TGTGCCAGTAGTATAGATCCCCACCGGGACAGCTACGAGCAGTACTTC. The rearrangement uses TRBV19 and TRBJ2-7; 7 nucleotides align to TRBD1. Trimming cost V 0 bases and J 3 bases; bases outside gene matches: 8. This CDR3 spans 16 amino acids. CDR1 and CDR2 from the germline V gene are LNHDA and SQIVND (reference sequence).

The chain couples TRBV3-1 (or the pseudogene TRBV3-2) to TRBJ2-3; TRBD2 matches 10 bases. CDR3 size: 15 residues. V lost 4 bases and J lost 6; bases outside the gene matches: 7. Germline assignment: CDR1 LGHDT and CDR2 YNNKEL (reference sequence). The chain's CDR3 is CASSPGLADSDTQYF. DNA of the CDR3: TGTGCCAGCAGCCCAGGACTAGCGGACTCCGATACGCAGTATTTT.

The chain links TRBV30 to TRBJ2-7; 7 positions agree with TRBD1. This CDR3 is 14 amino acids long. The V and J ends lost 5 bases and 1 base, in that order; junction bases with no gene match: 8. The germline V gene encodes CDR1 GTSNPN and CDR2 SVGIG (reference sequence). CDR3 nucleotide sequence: TGTGCCTGGCAAAGGGGGACAGCATCCTACGAGCAGTACTTC. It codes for CAWQRGTASYEQYF.

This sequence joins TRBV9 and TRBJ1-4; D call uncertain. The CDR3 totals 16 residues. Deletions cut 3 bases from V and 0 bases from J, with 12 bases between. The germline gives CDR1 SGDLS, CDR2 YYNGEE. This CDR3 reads CASSAGGETTNEKLFF. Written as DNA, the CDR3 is TGTGCCAGCAGCGCCGGAGGAGAGACAACTAATGAAAAACTGTTTTTT.

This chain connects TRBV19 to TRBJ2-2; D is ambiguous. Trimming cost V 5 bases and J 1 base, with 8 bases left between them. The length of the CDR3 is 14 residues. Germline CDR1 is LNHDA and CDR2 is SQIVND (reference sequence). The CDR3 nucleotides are TGTGCCAGTAGTTTTAACGGGAACACCGGGGAGCTGTTTTTT. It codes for CASSFNGNTGELFF. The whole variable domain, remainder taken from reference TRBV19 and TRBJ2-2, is DGGITQSPKYLFRKEGQNVTLSCEQNLNHDAMYWYRQDPGQGLRLIYYSQIVNDFQKGDIAEGYSVSREKKESFPLTVTSAQKNPTAFYLCASSFNGNTGELFFGEGSRLTVL.

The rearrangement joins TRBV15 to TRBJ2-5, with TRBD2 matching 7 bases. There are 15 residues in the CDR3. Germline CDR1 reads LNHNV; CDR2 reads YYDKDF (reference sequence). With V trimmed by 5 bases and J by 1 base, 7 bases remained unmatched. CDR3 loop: CATSLYRGVQETQYF. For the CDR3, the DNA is TGTGCCACCAGCCTGTATCGGGGGGTCCAAGAGACCCAGTACTTC.

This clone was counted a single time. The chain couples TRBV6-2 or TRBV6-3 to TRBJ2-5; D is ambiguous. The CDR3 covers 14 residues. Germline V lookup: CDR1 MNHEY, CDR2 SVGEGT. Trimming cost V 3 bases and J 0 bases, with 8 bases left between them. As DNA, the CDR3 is TGTGCCAGCAGTTATCCCAGGAACCAAGAGACCCAGTACTTC. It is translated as CASSYPRNQETQYF.

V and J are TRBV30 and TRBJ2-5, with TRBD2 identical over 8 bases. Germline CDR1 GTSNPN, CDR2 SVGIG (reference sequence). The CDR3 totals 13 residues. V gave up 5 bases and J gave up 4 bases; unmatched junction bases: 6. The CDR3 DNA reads TGTGCCTGGGGGAGCGGGGGAGGAGAGACCCAGTACTTC. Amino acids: CAWGSGGGETQYF.

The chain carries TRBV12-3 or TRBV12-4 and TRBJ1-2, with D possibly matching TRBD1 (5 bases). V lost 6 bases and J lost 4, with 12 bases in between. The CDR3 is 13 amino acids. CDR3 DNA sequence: TGTGCCAGCAGCCCCAGACAGCTCTATGGCTACACCTTC. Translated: CASSPRQLYGYTF.

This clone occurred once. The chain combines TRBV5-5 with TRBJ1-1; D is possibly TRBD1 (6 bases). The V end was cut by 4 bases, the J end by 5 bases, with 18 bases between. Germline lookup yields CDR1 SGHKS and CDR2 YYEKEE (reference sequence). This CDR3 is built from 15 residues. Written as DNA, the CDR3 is TGTGCCAGCAGCCTAGCGGGTGGGGGGCGGACTGAAGCTTTCTTT. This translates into CASSLAGGGRTEAFF.

CDR3 sequence reads: CASSYSTVGPGYTF. For the CDR3, the DNA is TGTGCCAGCAGTTACTCGACAGTAGGGCCTGGCTACACCTTC. V gene TRBV6-5 combines with J gene TRBJ1-2; possibly TRBD1 for D (5 bases). Germline V CDR1 and CDR2: MNHEY, SVGAGI. Trimming took off 0 bases at V and 7 bases at J, with 12 bases between the two ends. The CDR3 totals 14 residues.

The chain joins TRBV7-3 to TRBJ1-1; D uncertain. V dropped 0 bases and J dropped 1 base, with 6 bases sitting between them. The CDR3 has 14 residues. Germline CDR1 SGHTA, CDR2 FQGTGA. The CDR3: CASSLTVQNTEAFF. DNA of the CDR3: TGTGCCAGCAGCTTAACGGTACAGAACACTGAAGCTTTCTTT.

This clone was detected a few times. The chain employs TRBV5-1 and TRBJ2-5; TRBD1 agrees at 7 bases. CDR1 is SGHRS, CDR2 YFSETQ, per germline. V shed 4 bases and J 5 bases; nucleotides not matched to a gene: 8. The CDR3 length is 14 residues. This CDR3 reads CASSAQGGRETQYF. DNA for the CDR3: TGCGCCAGCAGCGCACAAGGGGGCCGCGAGACCCAGTACTTC. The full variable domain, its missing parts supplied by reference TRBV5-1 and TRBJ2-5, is KAGVTQTPRYLIKTRGQQVTLSCSPISGHRSVSWYQQTPGQGLQFLFEYFSETQRNKGNFPGRFSGRQFSNSRSEMNVSTLELGDSALYLCASSAQGGRETQYFGPGTRLLVL.

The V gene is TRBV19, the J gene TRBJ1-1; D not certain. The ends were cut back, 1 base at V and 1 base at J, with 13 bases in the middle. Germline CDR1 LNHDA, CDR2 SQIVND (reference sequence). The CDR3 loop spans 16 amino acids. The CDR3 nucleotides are TGTGCCAGTAGTATAGGAGAGGGTAACCGGAACACTGAAGCTTTCTTT. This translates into CASSIGEGNRNTEAFF. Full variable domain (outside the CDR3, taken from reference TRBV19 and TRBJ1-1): DGGITQSPKYLFRKEGQNVTLSCEQNLNHDAMYWYRQDPGQGLRLIYYSQIVNDFQKGDIAEGYSVSREKKESFPLTVTSAQKNPTAFYLCASSIGEGNRNTEAFFGQGTRLTVV.

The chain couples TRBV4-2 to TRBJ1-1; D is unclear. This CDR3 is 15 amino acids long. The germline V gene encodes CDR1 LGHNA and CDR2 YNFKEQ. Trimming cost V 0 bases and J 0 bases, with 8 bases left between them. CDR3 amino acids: CASSQDRQMNTEAFF. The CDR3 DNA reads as TGTGCCAGCAGCCAAGACCGTCAGATGAACACTGAAGCTTTCTTT.